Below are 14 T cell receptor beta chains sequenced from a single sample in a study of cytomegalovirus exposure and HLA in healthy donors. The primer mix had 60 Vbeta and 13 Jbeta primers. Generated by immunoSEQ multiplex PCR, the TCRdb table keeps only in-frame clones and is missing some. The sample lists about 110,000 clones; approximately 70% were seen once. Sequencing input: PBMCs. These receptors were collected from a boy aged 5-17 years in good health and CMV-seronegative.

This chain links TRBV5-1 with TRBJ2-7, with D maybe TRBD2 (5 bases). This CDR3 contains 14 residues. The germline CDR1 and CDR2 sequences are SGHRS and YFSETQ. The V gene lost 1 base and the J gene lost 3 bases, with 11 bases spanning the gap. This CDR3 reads CASSLLGSVYEQYF. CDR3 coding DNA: TGCGCCAGCAGCTTGCTAGGGAGTGTCTACGAGCAGTACTTC.

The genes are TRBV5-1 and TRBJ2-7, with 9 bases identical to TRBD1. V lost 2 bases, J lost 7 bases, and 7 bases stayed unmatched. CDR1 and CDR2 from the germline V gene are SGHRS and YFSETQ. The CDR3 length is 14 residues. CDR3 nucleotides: TGCGCCAGCAGCTTCTTACAGGGGGCGGGGGAGCAGTACTTC. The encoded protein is CASSFLQGAGEQYF.

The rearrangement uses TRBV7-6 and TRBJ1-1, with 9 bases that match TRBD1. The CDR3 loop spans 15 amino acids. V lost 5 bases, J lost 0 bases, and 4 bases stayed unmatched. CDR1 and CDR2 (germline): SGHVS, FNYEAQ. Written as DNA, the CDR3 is TGTGCCAGCAGCCCAGGGACAGGGTTGAACACTGAAGCTTTCTTT. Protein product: CASSPGTGLNTEAFF.

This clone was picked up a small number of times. CDR3 sequence (DNA): TGCGCCAGCAGCCTATCCCGAGCGATTACAGATACGCAGTATTTT. Its protein product is CASSLSRAITDTQYF. The V and J genes are TRBV5-1 and TRBJ2-3; no reliable D call. The CDR3 totals 15 residues. The V gene lost 4 bases and the J gene lost 3 bases, with 15 bases spanning the gap. CDR1 is SGHRS, CDR2 YFSETQ, per germline.

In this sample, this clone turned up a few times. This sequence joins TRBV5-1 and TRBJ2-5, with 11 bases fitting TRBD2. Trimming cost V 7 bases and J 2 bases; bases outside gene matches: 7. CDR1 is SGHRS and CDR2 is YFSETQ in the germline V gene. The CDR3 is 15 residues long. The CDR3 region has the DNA TGCGCCAGCGAAGGACTAGCGGGTAAACAAGAGACCCAGTACTTC. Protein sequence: CASEGLAGKQETQYF.

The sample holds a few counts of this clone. CDR3 loop: CASSNDNPSSYNEQFF. CDR3 nucleotides: TGTGCCAGCAGCAATGACAACCCGAGCTCCTACAATGAGCAGTTCTTC. The chain combines TRBV11-3 with TRBJ2-1; D is unresolved. Germline CDR1 reads SGHNT; CDR2 reads YENEEA. V was shortened by 5 bases and J by 0 bases, with 14 bases between the two germline ends. The CDR3 has 16 residues.

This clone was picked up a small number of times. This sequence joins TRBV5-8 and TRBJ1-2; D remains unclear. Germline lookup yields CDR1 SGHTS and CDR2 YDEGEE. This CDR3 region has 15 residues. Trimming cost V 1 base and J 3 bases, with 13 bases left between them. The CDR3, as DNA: TGTGCCAGCAGCTTGACGGAGGGAGACGACTATGGCTACACCTTC. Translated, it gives CASSLTEGDDYGYTF.

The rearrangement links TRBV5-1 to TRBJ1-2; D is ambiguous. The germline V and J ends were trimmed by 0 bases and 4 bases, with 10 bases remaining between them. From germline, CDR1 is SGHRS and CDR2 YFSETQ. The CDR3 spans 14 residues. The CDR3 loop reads CASSLEQRLYGYTF. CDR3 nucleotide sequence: TGCGCCAGCAGCTTGGAGCAGAGACTCTATGGCTACACCTTC.

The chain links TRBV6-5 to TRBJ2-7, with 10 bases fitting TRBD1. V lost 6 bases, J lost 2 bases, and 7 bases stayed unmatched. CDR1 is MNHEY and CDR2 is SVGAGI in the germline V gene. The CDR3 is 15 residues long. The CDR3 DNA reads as TGTGCCAGCAGCCCAGGGACAGGGGATCCCTACGAGCAGTACTTC. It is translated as CASSPGTGDPYEQYF.

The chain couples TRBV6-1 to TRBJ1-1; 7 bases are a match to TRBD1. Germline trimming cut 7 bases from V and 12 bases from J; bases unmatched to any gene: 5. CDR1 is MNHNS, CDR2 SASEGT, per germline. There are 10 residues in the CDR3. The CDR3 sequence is CASTDRATFF. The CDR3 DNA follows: TGTGCCAGCACTGACAGGGCAACTTTCTTT.

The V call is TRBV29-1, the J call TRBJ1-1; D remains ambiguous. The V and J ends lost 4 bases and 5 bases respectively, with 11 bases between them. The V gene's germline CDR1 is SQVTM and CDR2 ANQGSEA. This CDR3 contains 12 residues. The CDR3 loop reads CSVAGASTEAFF. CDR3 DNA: TGCAGCGTTGCCGGAGCGAGTACTGAAGCTTTCTTT. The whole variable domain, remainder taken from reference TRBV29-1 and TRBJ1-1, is SAVISQKPSRDICQRGTSLTIQCQVDSQVTMMFWYRQQPGQSLTLIATANQGSEATYESGFVIDKFPISRPNLTFSTLTVSNMSPEDSSIYLCSVAGASTEAFFGQGTRLTVV.

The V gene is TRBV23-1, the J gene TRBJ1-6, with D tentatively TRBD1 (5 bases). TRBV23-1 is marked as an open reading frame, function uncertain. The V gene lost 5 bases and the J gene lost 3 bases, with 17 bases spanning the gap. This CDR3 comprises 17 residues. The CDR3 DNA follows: TGCGCCAGCAGTGCCCCCAATGCAGGGATCTATAATTCACCCCTCCACTTT. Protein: CASSAPNAGIYNSPLHF.

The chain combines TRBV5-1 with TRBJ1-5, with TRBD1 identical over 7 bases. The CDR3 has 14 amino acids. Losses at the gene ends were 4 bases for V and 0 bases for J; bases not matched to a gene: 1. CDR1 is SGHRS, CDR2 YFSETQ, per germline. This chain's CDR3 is CASSQGDSNQPQHF. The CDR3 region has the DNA TGCGCCAGCAGCCAGGGGGATAGCAATCAGCCCCAGCATTTT.

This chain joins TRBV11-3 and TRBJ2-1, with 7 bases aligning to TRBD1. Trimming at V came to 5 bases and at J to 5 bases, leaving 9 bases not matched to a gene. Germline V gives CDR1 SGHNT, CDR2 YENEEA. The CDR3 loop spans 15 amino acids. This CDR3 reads CASSHRQGKDNEQFF. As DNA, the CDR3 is TGTGCCAGCAGCCATCGACAGGGAAAGGACAATGAGCAGTTCTTC.